The 15 T cell receptor beta chains below come from one sample, sequenced in a study of blood T cell repertoires in COVID-19. Profiling relied on immunoSEQ multiplex PCR, and the TCRdb table lists in-frame clones only, not all of them. The sample comprises under 150,000 clones, approximately 92% of which are singletons, and 3% to 3.5% rests with the top ten. Specimen: peripheral blood. Source of these receptors: a woman in her sixties with active COVID-19.

The CDR3, as DNA: TGTGCCACCGCAGTCCGACAAACCTACGAGCAGTACTTC. Translated: CATAVRQTYEQYF. The gene calls are TRBV19 and TRBJ2-7; D is uncertain. The germline gives CDR1 LNHDA, CDR2 SQIVND (reference sequence). Trimming stripped 10 bases from V and 2 bases from J, with 15 bases between. CDR3 length equals 13 residues.

The gene calls are TRBV10-1 and TRBJ2-7; D may be TRBD1 (5 bases). CDR3 length: 13 amino acids. Germline V gives CDR1 WNHNN, CDR2 SYGVQD (reference sequence). Trimming left V 4 bases short and J 1 base short, with 8 bases between. DNA of the CDR3: TGCGCCAGCAGTGGAAGGGGTTCCTACGAGCAGTACTTC. It specifies CASSGRGSYEQYF.

The chain is built from TRBV15 and TRBJ2-7; D is perhaps TRBD1 (6 bases). The germline V and J ends were trimmed by 0 bases and 1 base, with 13 bases remaining between them. CDR1 is LNHNV and CDR2 is YYDKDF in the germline V gene (reference sequence). This CDR3 is 16 amino acids long. The CDR3 nucleotides read TGTGCCACCAGCAGAGAAGGGGGACCGAAATCCTACGAGCAGTACTTC. Residues: CATSREGGPKSYEQYF. The full variable domain, completed using reference TRBV15 and TRBJ2-7, is DAMVIQNPRYQVTQFGKPVTLSCSQTLNHNVMYWYQQKSSQAPKLLFHYYDKDFNNEADTPDNFQSRRPNTSFCFLDIRSPGLGDTAMYLCATSREGGPKSYEQYFGPGTRLTVT.

The V and J genes are TRBV9 and TRBJ2-7, with 7 bases fitting TRBD2. The CDR3 is 14 amino acids. In germline, CDR1 is SGDLS, CDR2 YYNGEE. V lost 3 bases and J lost 2; bases outside the gene matches: 5. The CDR3 loop reads CASSGSGTTYEQYF. DNA of the CDR3: TGTGCCAGCAGCGGCTCCGGGACTACCTACGAGCAGTACTTC.

This chain joins TRBV27 and TRBJ2-1; a weak D match, TRBD2 (5 bases). The V gene's germline CDR1 is MNHEY and CDR2 SMNVEV (reference sequence). V lost 8 bases, J lost 9 bases, and 11 bases lay in between. There are 11 residues in the CDR3. In nucleotides, the CDR3 is TGTGCCAGCGGACTTATGCTTGAGCAGTTCTTC. Protein sequence: CASGLMLEQFF.

V and J are TRBV21-1 and TRBJ1-5; no DNA check was done on the table's D call, TRBD1. TRBV21-1 is designated a pseudogene. This CDR3 region has 16 residues. For the CDR3, the DNA is TGTGCCAGCAGCAAACGACGGGACAGCTGCTCACGGCCCCAGCATTTT. Encoded protein: CASSKRRDSCSRPQHF.

The rearrangement links TRBV9 to TRBJ1-2; 7 nucleotides agree with TRBD1. The CDR3 has 16 amino acids. Germline-derived CDR1 and CDR2 are SGDLS and YYNGEE. V trimming: 3 bases; J trimming: 2 bases; junction bases outside the gene matches: 10. The DNA of the CDR3 is TGTGCCAGCAGCGGGACCGGGACAGCCTTAAACTATGGCTACACCTTC. As protein: CASSGTGTALNYGYTF.

The genes are TRBV7-9 and TRBJ2-2; weak D call: TRBD1 (6 bases). The V gene lost 5 bases and the J gene lost 5 bases, with 15 bases spanning the gap. The CDR3 runs 15 residues. Germline-derived CDR1 and CDR2 are SEHNR and FQNEAQ (reference sequence). CDR3 residues: CASSPRDIWTGELFF. CDR3 in DNA: TGTGCCAGCAGCCCAAGGGACATTTGGACCGGGGAGCTGTTTTTT.

The chain links TRBV7-9 to TRBJ1-2; 7 bases line up with TRBD1. Germline loops: CDR1 SEHNR, CDR2 FQNEAQ (reference sequence). This CDR3 has 13 amino acids. The V segment lost 5 bases and the J segment 8 bases; nucleotides outside the gene matches: 8. CDR3 protein: CASSGDRAWGYTF. For the CDR3, the DNA is TGTGCCAGCAGCGGCGACAGGGCTTGGGGCTACACCTTC.

V usage is TRBV27 and J usage is TRBJ1-2; 9 nucleotides agree with TRBD1. This CDR3 has 13 residues. V dropped 6 bases and J dropped 9; count of bases not matched to a gene: 8. Germline V CDR1 and CDR2: MNHEY, SMNVEV (reference sequence). The CDR3 region has the DNA TGTGCCAGCAGGGGCCCGGACAGGGGACGCTACACCTTC. It yields the protein CASRGPDRGRYTF.

The chain's CDR3 is CASSIRQGPQETQYF. Written as DNA, the CDR3 is TGTGCCAGCAGCATACGACAGGGGCCTCAAGAGACCCAGTACTTC. The chain joins TRBV7-2 to TRBJ2-5, with TRBD1 matching over 8 bases. The V gene's germline CDR1 is SGHTA and CDR2 FQGNSA. Trimming removed 5 bases from V and 2 bases from J; junction bases left unmatched: 7. The CDR3 length is 15 residues.

J is TRBJ1-2 and V is TRBV19, with D perhaps TRBD1 (6 bases). CDR3 length: 17 amino acids. Trimming stripped 7 bases from V and 2 bases from J, with 23 bases between. Germline V gene lookup returns CDR1 LNHDA and CDR2 SQIVND (reference sequence). The CDR3 loop is CASTTSPAGVFNYGYTF. The CDR3, as DNA: TGTGCCAGTACCACCTCCCCCGCAGGGGTATTCAACTATGGCTACACCTTC.

This clone was observed once. V is TRBV7-9 and J is TRBJ1-3; possible D gene TRBD1, 6 bases. CDR3 length: 14 residues. Germline lookup yields CDR1 SEHNR and CDR2 FQNEAQ (reference sequence). V was cut by 3 bases and J by 0 bases, with 6 bases left in between. CDR3 in DNA: TGTGCCAGCAGCTTGGGGGCCTCTGGAAACACCATATATTTT. Protein: CASSLGASGNTIYF.

The chain has TRBV5-6 and TRBJ1-3; no firm D call. Germline assignment: CDR1 SGHDT and CDR2 YYEEEE. V was trimmed by 5 bases and J by 0 bases, leaving 15 bases between them. The CDR3 loop spans 16 amino acids. In nucleotides, the CDR3 is TGTGCCAGCAGTTATATCTTACAGAGCTCTGGAAACACCATATATTTT. As protein: CASSYILQSSGNTIYF. Complete variable domain (other parts from reference TRBV5-6 and TRBJ1-3): DAGVTQSPTHLIKTRGQQVTLRCSPKSGHDTVSWYQQALGQGPQFIFQYYEEEERQRGNFPDRFSGHQFPNYSSELNVNALLLGDSALYLCASSYILQSSGNTIYFGEGSWLTVV.

This clone was detected once. This rearrangement joins TRBV9 to TRBJ2-7; 7 bases match TRBD2. Germline V CDR1 and CDR2: SGDLS, YYNGEE. Trimming cost V 0 bases and J 2 bases; bases outside gene matches: 2. The CDR3 covers 14 residues. The CDR3 loop is CASSVGRGAYEQYF. CDR3 DNA: TGTGCCAGCAGCGTAGGACGGGGGGCCTACGAGCAGTACTTC.